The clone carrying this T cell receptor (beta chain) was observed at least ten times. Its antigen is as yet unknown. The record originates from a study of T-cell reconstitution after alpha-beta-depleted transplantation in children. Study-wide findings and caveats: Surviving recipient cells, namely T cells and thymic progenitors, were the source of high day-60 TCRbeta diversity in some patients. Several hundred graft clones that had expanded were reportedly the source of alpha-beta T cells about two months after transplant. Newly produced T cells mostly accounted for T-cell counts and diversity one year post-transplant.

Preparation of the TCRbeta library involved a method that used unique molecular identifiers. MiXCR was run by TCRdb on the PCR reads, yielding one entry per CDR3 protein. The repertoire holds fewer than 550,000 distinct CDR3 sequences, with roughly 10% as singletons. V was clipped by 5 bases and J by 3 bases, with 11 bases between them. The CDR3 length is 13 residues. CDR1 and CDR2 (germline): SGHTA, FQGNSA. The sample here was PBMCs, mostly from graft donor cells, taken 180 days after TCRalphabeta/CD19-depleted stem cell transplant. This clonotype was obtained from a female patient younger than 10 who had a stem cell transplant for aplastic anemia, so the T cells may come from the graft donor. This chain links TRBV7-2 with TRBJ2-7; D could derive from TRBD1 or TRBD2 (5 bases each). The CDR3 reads CASSPQRGYEQYF. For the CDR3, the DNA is TGTGCCAGCAGCCCCCAGAGGGGCTACGAGCAGTACTTC.